This TCR beta chain was retrieved from a study of cytomegalovirus exposure and HLA in healthy donors. Study background: The same platform was used for the roughly 120 validation repertoires as for the roughly 670 first-cohort repertoires, as reported in a later analysis. Study outcomes and limitations: The tendency of first-cohort TCR clusters to co-occur in the approximately 120 validation repertoires was identified by a subsequent analysis. Cytomegalovirus status, reportedly, was diagnosed with high specificity and sensitivity by the classifier. Cytomegalovirus association was listed for 164 TCR beta chains.

Data came from immunoSEQ multiplex PCR; TCRdb stores just in-frame clones and leaves some out. The data contain 240,000 or so clones, approximately 83% of them seen just once; the ten biggest clones take up roughly 1.2%. As regards this clone: Its antigen is unknown.

Per the germline V gene, CDR1 is MNHNS and CDR2 is SASEGT. V trimming: 6 bases; J trimming: 4 bases; junction bases outside the gene matches: 8. The CDR3 spans 14 residues. This sequence joins TRBV6-1 and TRBJ2-7; the match to TRBD1 covers 8 bases. Sequenced sample: PBMCs. The receptor was derived from a woman in her 30s in good health and CMV-seropositive. Here the CDR3 DNA reads TGTGCCAGCAGGCGACAGGGGATCCAATACGAGCAGTACTTC. It yields the protein CASRRQGIQYEQYF.